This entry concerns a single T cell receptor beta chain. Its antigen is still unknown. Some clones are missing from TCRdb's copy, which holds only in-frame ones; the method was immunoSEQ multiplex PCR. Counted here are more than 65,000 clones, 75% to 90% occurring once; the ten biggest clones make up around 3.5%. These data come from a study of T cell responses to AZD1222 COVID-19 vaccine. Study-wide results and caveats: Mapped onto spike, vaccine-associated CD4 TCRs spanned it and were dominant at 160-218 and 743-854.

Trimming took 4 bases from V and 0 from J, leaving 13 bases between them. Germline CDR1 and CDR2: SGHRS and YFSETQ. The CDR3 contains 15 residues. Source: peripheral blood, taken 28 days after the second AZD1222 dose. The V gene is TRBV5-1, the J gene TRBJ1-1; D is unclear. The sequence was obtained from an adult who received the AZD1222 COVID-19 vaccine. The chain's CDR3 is CASSLGPLMNTEAFF. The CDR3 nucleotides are TGCGCCAGCAGCCTCGGGCCCCTTATGAACACTGAAGCTTTCTTT.